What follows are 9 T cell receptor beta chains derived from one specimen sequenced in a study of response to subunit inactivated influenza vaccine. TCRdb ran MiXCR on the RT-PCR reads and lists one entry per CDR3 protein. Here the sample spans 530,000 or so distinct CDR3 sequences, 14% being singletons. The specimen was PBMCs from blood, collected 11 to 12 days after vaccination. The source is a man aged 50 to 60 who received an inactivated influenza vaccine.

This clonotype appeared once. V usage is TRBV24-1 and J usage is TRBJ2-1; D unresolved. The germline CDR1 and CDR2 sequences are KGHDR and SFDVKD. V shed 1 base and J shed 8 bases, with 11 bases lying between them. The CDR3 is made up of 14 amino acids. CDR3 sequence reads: CATSDFQGWDEQFF. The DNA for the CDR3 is TGTGCCACCAGTGATTTCCAAGGTTGGGATGAGCAGTTCTTC.

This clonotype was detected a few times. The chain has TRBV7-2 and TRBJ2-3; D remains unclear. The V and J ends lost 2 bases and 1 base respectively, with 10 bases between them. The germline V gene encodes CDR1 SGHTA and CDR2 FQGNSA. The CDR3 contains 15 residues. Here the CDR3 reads CASSLSLQRTDTQYF. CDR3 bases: TGTGCCAGCAGCTTATCTCTACAACGCACAGATACGCAGTATTTT.

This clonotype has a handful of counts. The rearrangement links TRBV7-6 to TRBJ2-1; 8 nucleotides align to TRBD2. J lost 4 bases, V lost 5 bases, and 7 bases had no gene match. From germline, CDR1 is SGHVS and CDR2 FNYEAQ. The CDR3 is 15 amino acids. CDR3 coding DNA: TGTGCCAGCAGCCTTCAAACTAGCGGATACAATGAGCAGTTCTTC. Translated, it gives CASSLQTSGYNEQFF.

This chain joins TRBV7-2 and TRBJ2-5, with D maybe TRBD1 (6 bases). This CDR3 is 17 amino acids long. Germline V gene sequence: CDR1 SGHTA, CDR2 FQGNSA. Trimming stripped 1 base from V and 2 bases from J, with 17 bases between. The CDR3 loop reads CASSLGPYRDKQETQYF. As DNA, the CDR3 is TGTGCCAGCAGCTTAGGGCCCTACCGGGACAAACAAGAGACCCAGTACTTC.

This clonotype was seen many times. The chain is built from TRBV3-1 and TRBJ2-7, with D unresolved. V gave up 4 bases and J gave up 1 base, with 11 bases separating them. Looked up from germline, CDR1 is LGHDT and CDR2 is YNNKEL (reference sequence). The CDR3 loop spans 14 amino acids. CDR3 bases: TGTGCCAGCAGCCTCAGCCTTAAATCCTACGAGCAGTACTTC. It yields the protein CASSLSLKSYEQYF.

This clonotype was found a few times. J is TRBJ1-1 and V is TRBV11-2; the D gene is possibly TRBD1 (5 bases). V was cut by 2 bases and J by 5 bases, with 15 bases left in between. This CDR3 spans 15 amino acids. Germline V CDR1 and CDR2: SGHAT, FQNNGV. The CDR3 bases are TGTGCCAGCAGCTTAATGGGGGGTCAAGGGACTGAAGCTTTCTTT. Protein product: CASSLMGGQGTEAFF.

CDR3 coding DNA: TGTGCCAGCAGCCAAAAGGGTGGCTATGGCTACACCTTC. This sequence encodes CASSQKGGYGYTF. This chain uses TRBV7-9 with TRBJ1-2; no clear D. The CDR3 contains 13 residues. Trimming stripped 5 bases from V and 4 bases from J, with 11 bases between. Germline CDR1 reads SEHNR; CDR2 reads FQNEAQ (reference sequence).

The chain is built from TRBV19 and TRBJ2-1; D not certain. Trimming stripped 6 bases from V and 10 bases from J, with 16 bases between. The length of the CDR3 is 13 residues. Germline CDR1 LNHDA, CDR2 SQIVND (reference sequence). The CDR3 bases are TGTGCCAGTAGCCGGTCTGAGATAACCGAGCAGTTCTTC. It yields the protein CASSRSEITEQFF.

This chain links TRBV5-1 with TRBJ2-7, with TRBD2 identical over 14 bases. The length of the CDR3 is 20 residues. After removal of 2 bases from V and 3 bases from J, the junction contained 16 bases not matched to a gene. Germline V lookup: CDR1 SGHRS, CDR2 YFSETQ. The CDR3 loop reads CASSFSDSPGLAGVDYEQYF. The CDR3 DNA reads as TGCGCCAGCAGCTTCTCGGACAGTCCGGGACTAGCGGGAGTAGACTACGAGCAGTACTTC. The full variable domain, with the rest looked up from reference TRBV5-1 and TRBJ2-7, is KAGVTQTPRYLIKTRGQQVTLSCSPISGHRSVSWYQQTPGQGLQFLFEYFSETQRNKGNFPGRFSGRQFSNSRSEMNVSTLELGDSALYLCASSFSDSPGLAGVDYEQYFGPGTRLTVT.